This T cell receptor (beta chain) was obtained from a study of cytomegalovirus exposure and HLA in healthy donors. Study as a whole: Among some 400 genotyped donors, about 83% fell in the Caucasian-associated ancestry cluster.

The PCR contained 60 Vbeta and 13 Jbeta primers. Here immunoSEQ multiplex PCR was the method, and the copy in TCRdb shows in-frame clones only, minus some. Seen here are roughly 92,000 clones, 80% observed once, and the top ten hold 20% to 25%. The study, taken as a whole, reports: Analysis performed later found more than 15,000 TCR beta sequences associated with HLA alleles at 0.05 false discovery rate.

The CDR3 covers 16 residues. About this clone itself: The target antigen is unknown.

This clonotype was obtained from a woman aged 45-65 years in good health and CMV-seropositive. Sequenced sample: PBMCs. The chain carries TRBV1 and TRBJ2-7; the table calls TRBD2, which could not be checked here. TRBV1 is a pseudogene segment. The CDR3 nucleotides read TGCACCAGCAGCCCGAGAGCTACCCGGAGCTCCTACGAGCAGTACGTC. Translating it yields CTSSPRATRSSYEQYV.